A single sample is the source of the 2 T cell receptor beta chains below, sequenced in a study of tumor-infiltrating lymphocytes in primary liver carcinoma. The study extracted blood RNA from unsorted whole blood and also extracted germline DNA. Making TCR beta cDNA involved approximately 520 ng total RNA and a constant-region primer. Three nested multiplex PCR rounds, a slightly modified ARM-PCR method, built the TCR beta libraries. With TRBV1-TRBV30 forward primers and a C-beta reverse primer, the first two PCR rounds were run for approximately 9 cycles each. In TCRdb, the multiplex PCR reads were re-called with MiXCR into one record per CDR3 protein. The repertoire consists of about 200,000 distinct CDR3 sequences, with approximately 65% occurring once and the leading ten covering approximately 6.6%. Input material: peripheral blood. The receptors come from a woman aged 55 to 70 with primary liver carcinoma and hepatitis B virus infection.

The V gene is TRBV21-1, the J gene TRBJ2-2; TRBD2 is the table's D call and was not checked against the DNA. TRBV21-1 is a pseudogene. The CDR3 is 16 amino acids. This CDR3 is CASSKEGRTNTGELFF. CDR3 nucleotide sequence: TGTGCCAGCAGCAAAGAGGGCAGGACGAACACCGGGGAGCTGTTTTTT.

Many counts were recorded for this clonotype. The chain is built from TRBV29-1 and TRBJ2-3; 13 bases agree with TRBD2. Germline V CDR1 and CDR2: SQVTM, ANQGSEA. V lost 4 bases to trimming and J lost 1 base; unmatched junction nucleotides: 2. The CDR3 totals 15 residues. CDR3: CSVGLAGGRTDTQYF. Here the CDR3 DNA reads TGCAGCGTTGGACTAGCGGGAGGCCGCACAGATACGCAGTATTTT.